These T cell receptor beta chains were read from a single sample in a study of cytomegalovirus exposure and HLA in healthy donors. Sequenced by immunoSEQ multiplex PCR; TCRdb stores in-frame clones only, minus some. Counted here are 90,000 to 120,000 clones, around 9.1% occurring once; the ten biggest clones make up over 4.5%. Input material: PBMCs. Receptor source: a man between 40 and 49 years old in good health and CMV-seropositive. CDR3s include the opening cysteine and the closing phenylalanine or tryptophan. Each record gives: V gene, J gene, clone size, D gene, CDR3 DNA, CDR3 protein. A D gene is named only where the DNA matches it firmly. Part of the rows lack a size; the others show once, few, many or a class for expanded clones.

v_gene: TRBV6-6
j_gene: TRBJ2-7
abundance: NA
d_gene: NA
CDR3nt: TGTGCCAGCAGCTATACAGAGAAGCACGAGCAGTACTTC
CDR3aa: CASSYTEKHEQYF

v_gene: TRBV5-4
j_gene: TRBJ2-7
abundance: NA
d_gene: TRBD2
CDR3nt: TGTGCCAGCAGCTTGACGACTAGCGGGAGAGGCGAGCAGTACTTC
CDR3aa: CASSLTTSGRGEQYF

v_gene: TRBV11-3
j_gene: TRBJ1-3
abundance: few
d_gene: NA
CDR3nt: TGTGCCAGCAGCCAGAAAACGACAGCTGGAAACACCATATATTTT
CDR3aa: CASSQKTTAGNTIYF

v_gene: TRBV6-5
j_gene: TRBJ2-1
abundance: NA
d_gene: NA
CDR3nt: TGTGCCAGCATATCGGGGGAATCGGGCAATGAGCAGTTCTTC
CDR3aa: CASISGESGNEQFF

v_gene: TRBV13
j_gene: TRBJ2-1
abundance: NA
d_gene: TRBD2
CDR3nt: TGTGCCAGCAGCACACCCGGGACTAGGGGGAGTGAGCAGTTCTTC
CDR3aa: CASSTPGTRGSEQFF

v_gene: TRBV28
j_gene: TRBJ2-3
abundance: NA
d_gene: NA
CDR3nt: TGTGCCAGCAGCAGTACAGGTGGACGAGTAACAGATACGCAGTATTTT
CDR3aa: CASSSTGGRVTDTQYF

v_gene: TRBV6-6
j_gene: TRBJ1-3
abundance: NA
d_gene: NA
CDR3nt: TGTGCCAGCAGTCACGGGACTTCCGGAAACACCATATATTTT
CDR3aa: CASSHGTSGNTIYF

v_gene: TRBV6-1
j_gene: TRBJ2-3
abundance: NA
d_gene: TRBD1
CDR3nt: TGTGCCAGCAGACCGGGACAGGGCCCAGATACGCAGTATTTT
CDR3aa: CASRPGQGPDTQYF

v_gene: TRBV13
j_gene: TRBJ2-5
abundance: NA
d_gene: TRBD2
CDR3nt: TGTGCCAGCAGCTTATACCCGACTAGCGGCAACGCGGTTGCCCAGTACTTC
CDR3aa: CASSLYPTSGNAVAQYF

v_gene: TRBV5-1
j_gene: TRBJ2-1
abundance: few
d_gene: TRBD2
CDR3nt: TGCGCCAGCACTCGGTCGAGCGGGAGTTACAATGAGCAGTTCTTC
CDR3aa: CASTRSSGSYNEQFF

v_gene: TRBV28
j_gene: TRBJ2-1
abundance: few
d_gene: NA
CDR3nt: TGTGCCAGCCGGGGTAGCCCTCCTAACAATGAGCAGTTCTTC
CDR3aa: CASRGSPPNNEQFF

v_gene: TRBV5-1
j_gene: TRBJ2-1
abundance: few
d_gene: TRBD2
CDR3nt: TGCGCCAGCAGCTTGGGCCTAGCGGGAGCCGATGAGCAGTTCTTC
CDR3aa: CASSLGLAGADEQFF

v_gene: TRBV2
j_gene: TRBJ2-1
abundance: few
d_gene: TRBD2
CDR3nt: TGTGCCAGCAGTGACCTTGGACTAGCGGGAGACCATGAGCAGTTCTTC
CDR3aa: CASSDLGLAGDHEQFF

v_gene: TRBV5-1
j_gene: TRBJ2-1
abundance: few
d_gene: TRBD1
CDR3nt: TGCGCCAGCAGCCAAGACCCGACAGGGACGGCCGACAATGAGCAGTTCTTC
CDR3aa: CASSQDPTGTADNEQFF

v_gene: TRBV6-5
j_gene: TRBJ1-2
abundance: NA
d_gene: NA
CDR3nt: TGTGCCAGCAGTCAAGACAGGACCCCCTATGGCTACACCTTC
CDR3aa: CASSQDRTPYGYTF

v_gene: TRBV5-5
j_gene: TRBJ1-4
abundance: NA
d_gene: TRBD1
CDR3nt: TGTGCCAGCAGCTTTTCCAGGGGGCAGGAAAAACTGTTTTTT
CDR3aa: CASSFSRGQEKLFF

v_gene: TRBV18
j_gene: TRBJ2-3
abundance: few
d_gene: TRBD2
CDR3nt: TGTGCCAGCTCACCACCGTCAAGCGGGAGTCGTACAGATACGCAGTATTTT
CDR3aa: CASSPPSSGSRTDTQYF

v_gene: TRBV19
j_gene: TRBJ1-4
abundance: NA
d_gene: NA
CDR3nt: TGTGCCAGTAGGGACAGCGTTAATGAAAAACTGTTTTTT
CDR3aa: CASRDSVNEKLFF

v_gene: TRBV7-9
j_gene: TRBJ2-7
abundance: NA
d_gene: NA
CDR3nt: TGTGCCAGCAGCTTAGCCCAGGGTCCCTACGAGCAGTACTTC
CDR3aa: CASSLAQGPYEQYF

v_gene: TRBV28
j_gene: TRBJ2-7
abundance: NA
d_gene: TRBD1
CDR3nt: TGTGCCAGCAGTTTATTCGCCAGGGGGCCCTACGAGCAGTACTTC
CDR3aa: CASSLFARGPYEQYF

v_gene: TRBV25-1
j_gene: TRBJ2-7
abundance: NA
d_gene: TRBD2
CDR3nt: TGTGCCAGCGCCGGGACTAGCGGTTTCTACGAGCAGTACTTC
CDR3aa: CASAGTSGFYEQYF

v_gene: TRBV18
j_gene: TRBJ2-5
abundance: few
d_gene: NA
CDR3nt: TGTGCCAGCCTAAGGGGATCCCAAGAGACCCAGTACTTC
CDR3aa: CASLRGSQETQYF

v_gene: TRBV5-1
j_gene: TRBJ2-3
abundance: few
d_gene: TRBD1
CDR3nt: TGCGCCAGTGGCGACAGGGCGCGCACAGATACGCAGTATTTT
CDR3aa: CASGDRARTDTQYF

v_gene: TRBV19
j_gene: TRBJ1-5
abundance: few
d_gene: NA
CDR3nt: TGTGCCAGCACTCGAAGCAATCAGCCCCAGCATTTT
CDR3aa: CASTRSNQPQHF

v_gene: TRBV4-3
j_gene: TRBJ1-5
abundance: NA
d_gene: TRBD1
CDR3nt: TGCGCCAGCAGCCAAACAACAGGGGGCGGAAATCAGCCCCAGCATTTT
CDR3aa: CASSQTTGGGNQPQHF

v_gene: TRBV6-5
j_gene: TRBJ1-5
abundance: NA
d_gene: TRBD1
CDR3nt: TGTGCCAGCAGCGGGACAGGGTATAGCAATCAGCCCCAGCATTTT
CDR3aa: CASSGTGYSNQPQHF

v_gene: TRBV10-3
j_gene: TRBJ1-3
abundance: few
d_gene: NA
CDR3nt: TGTGCCATCAGTGGACGGACAACGAGCTCTGGAAACACCATATATTTT
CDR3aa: CAISGRTTSSGNTIYF

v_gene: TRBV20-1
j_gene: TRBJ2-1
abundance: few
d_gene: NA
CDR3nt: TGCAGTGCTAGAAAGTCGACAGAGCAGTTCTTC
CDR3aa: CSARKSTEQFF

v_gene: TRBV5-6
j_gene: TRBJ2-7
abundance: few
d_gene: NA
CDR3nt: TGTGCCAGCAGCCTGGGAGGGGGCAGGGAGCAGTACTTC
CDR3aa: CASSLGGGREQYF

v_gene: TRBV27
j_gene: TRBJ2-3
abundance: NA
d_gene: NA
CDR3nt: TGTGCCAGCAGTTTCGTGTCCCCCGCGGGCACAGATACGCAGTATTTT
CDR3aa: CASSFVSPAGTDTQYF

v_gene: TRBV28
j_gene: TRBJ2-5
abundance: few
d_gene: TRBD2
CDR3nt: TGTGCCAGCAGTACGGGACTAGGGGGGAGGTACCAAGAGACCCAGTACTTC
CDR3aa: CASSTGLGGRYQETQYF

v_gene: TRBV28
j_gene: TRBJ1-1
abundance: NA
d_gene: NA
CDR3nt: TGTGCCAGCAGGACCATCCTTCGGGACACTGAAGCTTTCTTT
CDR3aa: CASRTILRDTEAFF

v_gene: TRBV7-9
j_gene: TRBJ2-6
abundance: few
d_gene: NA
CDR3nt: TGTGCCAGCAGCTCCTCCGGGGTTACTGGGGCCAACGTCCTGACTTTC
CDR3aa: CASSSSGVTGANVLTF

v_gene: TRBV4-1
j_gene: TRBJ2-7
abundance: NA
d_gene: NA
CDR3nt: TGCGCCAGCAGCCAAGTTAATCAGGACTACGAGCAGTACTTC
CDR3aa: CASSQVNQDYEQYF

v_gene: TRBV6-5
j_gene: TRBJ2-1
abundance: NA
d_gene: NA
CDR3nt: TGTGCCAGCAGTTACTTCACGACTAGGAGTAGCAATGAGCAGTTCTTC
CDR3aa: CASSYFTTRSSNEQFF

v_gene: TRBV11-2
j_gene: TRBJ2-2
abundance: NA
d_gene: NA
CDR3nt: TGTGCCAGCAGCTTAATATCCGGACAGAACACCGGGGAGCTGTTTTTT
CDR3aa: CASSLISGQNTGELFF

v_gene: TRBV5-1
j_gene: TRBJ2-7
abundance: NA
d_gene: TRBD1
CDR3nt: TGCGCCAGCAGCGGGGACAGGGTGTACGAGCAGTACTTC
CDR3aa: CASSGDRVYEQYF

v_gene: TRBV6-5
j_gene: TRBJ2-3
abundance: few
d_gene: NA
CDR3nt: TGTGCCAGCAGTCAAACAGGGCACACAGATACGCAGTATTTT
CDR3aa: CASSQTGHTDTQYF

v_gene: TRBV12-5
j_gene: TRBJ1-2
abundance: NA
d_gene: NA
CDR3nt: TGTGCTAGTGGTTTGGTAGCCAATGGCTACACCTTC
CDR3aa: CASGLVANGYTF

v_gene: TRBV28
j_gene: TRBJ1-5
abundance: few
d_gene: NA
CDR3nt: TGTGCCAGCAGTTTTGGGGCAGGAGAGAATCAGCCCCAGCATTTT
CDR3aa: CASSFGAGENQPQHF

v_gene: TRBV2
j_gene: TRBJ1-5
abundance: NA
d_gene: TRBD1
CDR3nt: TGTGCCAGCAGTCTTAGACAGGGGGCTTATCAGCCCCAGCATTTT
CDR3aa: CASSLRQGAYQPQHF

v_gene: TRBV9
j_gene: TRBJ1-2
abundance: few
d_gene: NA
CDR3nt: TGTGCCAGCAGCGTAGATGCGGGAGGGTATGGCTACACCTTC
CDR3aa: CASSVDAGGYGYTF

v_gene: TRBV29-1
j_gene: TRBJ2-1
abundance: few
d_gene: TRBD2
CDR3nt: TGCAGCGTTCGGACTAGTCCGCGAGGGGATGACAATGAGCAGTTCTTC
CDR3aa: CSVRTSPRGDDNEQFF

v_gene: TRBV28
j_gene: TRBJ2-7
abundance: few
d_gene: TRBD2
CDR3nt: TGTGCCAGTCACTTTGCGGGAGGCGCCTACGAGCAGTACTTC
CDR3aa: CASHFAGGAYEQYF

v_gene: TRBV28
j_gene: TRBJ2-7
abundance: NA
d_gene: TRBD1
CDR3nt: TGTGCCAGCACCCCCACAGGGGGCATGGACGAGCAGTACTTC
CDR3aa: CASTPTGGMDEQYF

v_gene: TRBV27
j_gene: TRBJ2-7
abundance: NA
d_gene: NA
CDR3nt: TGTGCCAGCAGTCCCATCAGTGTCTACGAGCAGTACTTC
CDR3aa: CASSPISVYEQYF

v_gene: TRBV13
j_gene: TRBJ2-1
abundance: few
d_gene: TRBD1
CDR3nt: TGTGCCAGCAGCTTTCGAGAGGACAGGAGATACAATGAGCAGTTCTTC
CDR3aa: CASSFREDRRYNEQFF

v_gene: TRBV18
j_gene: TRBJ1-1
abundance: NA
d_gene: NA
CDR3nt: TGTGCCAGCTCCCCCATTAACACTGAAGCTTTCTTT
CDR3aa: CASSPINTEAFF

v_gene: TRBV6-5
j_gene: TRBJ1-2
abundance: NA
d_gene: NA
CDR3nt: TGTGCCAGCAGTTACTGGGGAGGGGAGGGTGGCTACACCTTC
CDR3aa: CASSYWGGEGGYTF

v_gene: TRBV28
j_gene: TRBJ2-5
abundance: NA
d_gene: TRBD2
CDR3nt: TGTGCCAGCAGAACCCATGGACTAGCGGGTAGTGGGGAGACCCAGTACTTC
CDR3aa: CASRTHGLAGSGETQYF

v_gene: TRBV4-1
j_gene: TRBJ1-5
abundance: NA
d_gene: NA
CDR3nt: TGCGCCAGCAGCCAAGAGTTACAGGGAGACAATCAGCCCCAGCATTTT
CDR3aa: CASSQELQGDNQPQHF